The 10 T cell receptor beta chains in this list originate from one sample, sequenced in a study of beta chain features in type 1 diabetes. Sequenced material consisted of expressed TCRB transcripts (all of the isolated RNA was reverse transcribed). Clones were sequenced by immunoSEQ multiplex PCR, and TCRdb holds only the in-frame ones, with some missing. Of 400,000 to 450,000 clones in the sample, over 11% were seen once. Sequences were obtained from naive CD4+ T cells from blood. Receptors originate from a man aged 30 to 45 in good health.

The chain joins TRBV7-9 to TRBJ2-1; D remains ambiguous. Trimming stripped 1 base from V and 0 bases from J, with 10 bases between. Per germline, CDR1 SEHNR and CDR2 FQNEAQ (reference sequence). The CDR3 is 16 amino acids. The CDR3 here is CASSLGLTSSYNEQFF. CDR3 DNA: TGTGCCAGCAGCTTAGGCCTTACAAGCTCCTACAATGAGCAGTTCTTC.

This clone came up many times. The rearrangement joins TRBV25-1 to TRBJ1-1, with D maybe TRBD1 (6 bases). The CDR3 covers 12 residues. Germline V gives CDR1 MGHDK, CDR2 SYGVNS. Trimming took 6 bases from V and 8 from J, leaving 13 bases between them. CDR3 DNA sequence: TGTGCCAGCAGCCTCAGAGGGACAGAAGCTTTCTTT. Protein sequence: CASSLRGTEAFF.

This clone was recorded a few times. The chain links TRBV7-2 to TRBJ2-5, with D perhaps TRBD1 or TRBD2 (7 bases each). Germline V lookup: CDR1 SGHTA, CDR2 FQGNSA. Trimming cost V 6 bases and J 5 bases, with 13 bases left between them. This CDR3 comprises 13 residues. CDR3 sequence reads: CASRGGGRETQYF. The CDR3, as DNA: TGTGCCAGCAGGGGAGGGGGCCGCGAGACCCAGTACTTC.

This clone was counted a few times. V usage is TRBV5-1 and J usage is TRBJ2-4; D might be TRBD2 (6 bases). With 4 bases removed from V and 7 bases from J, the gap between germline ends came to 9 bases. The CDR3 is 12 amino acids. Germline V gives CDR1 SGHRS, CDR2 YFSETQ. In DNA form, the CDR3 reads TGCGCCAGCAGCCCTGGAGGGAACATTCAGTACTTC. Translated, it gives CASSPGGNIQYF.

This clone turned up a few times. The chain couples TRBV2 to TRBJ2-3; TRBD2 matches at 8 bases. CDR3 length: 14 amino acids. V lost 3 bases, J lost 7 bases, and 6 bases stayed unmatched. Germline V gives CDR1 SNHLY, CDR2 FYNNEI. CDR3 loop: CASSDRLALYTQYF. In DNA form, the CDR3 reads TGTGCCAGCAGTGATAGACTAGCGCTTTATACGCAGTATTTT.

This clone appeared a few times. The chain links TRBV25-1 to TRBJ2-1; 9 nucleotides match TRBD2. Germline V gives CDR1 MGHDK, CDR2 SYGVNS. The CDR3 consists of 14 residues. The junction had 9 bases not matched to a gene; V was cut back by 6 bases and J by 9 bases. The DNA of the CDR3 is TGTGCCAGCAGGCAGAGGGCGGGAGGGAGTGAGCAGTTCTTC. It encodes CASRQRAGGSEQFF.

The chain links TRBV14 to TRBJ2-5; 14 bases are shared with TRBD2. The V segment lost 4 bases and the J segment 5 bases; nucleotides outside the gene matches: 3. Germline V lookup: CDR1 SGHDN, CDR2 FVKESK. CDR3 length equals 15 residues. The CDR3 sequence is CASSPGLAGVETQYF. The CDR3 DNA sequence: TGTGCCAGCAGCCCGGGACTAGCGGGAGTGGAGACCCAGTACTTC.

The J gene is TRBJ2-3, the V gene TRBV25-1; the match to TRBD1 covers 7 bases. The ends lost 1 base at V and 0 bases at J; junction bases unmatched: 4. Germline V gene data show CDR1 as MGHDK and CDR2 as SYGVNS. This CDR3 is 16 amino acids long. DNA for the CDR3: TGTGCCAGCAGTGAATCGTACAGGGGAAGCACAGATACGCAGTATTTT. Its translation: CASSESYRGSTDTQYF.

The chain combines TRBV29-1 with TRBJ1-6; a weak D match, TRBD1 (5 bases). This CDR3 comprises 11 residues. CDR1 and CDR2 from the germline V gene are SQVTM and ANQGSEA. V was pared by 4 bases and J by 11 bases, with 9 bases between. CDR3 region: CSVAGTAPLHF. CDR3 nucleotide sequence: TGCAGCGTTGCTGGGACCGCACCCCTCCACTTT.

This clone has just a few counts. The V and J genes are TRBV7-2 and TRBJ2-5; D assignment may be TRBD1 or TRBD2 (6 bases each). V was cut by 6 bases and J by 2 bases, with 16 bases left in between. The CDR3 runs to 15 residues. CDR1 SGHTA and CDR2 FQGNSA come from the germline V gene. This chain's CDR3 is CASRKIQGGQETQYF. In DNA form, the CDR3 reads TGTGCCAGCAGGAAAATCCAAGGGGGGCAAGAGACCCAGTACTTC.